This entry concerns a single T cell receptor beta chain. Its antigen is as yet unknown. Sequencing was performed with immunoSEQ multiplex PCR; in TCRdb, only in-frame clones are kept and a portion is missing. The sample includes roughly 24,000 clones, more than 70% seen only once; the top ten take around 16%. Antigen-specific CD4+ T cells were expanded with viral peptide pools in the ViraFEST assay before sequencing. Isolating CD4+ T cells followed around nine days of culture. From March to December 2020, the person had a SARS-CoV-2 infection that was confirmed by PCR. The data belong to a study of vaccination effects on CD4 cells after COVID-19. The CDR3 extends over 16 amino acids. The germline CDR1 and CDR2 sequences are MGHRA and YSYEKL. V was clipped by 7 bases and J by 5 bases; unmatched bases: 16.

V and J are TRBV4-1 and TRBJ2-5; TRBD2 matches 7 bases. This receptor was taken from a human donor who had a prior SARS-CoV-2 infection. The sample was CD4+ T cells from PBMCs cultured with SARS-CoV-2 spike peptides, taken before COVID-19 vaccination. The CDR3 sequence is CASKTWAGDNWETQYF. The CDR3 nucleotides read TGCGCCAGCAAAACCTGGGCGGGAGATAACTGGGAGACCCAGTACTTC.